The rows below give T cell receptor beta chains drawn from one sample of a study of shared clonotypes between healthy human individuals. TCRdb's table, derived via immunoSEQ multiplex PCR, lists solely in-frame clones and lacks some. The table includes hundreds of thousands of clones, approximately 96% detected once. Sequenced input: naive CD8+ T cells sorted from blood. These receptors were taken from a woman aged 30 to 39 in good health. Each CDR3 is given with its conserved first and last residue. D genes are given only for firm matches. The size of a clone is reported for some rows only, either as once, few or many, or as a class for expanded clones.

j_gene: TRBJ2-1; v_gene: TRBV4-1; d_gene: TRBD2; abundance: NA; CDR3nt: TGCGCCAGCAGCCAAGAGCGGGCCGGGGGGAATGAGCAGTTCTTC; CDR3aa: CASSQERAGGNEQFF
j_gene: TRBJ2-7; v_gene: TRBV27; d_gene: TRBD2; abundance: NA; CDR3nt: TGTGCCAGCAGTTTCGGACTAGCGGGATTCCTGGCGGCCGAGCAGTACTTC; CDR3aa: CASSFGLAGFLAAEQYF
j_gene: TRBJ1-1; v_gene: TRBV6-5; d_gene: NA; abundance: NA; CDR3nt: TGTGCCAGCAGTTACTCCGGGACGATCACTGAAGCTTTCTTT; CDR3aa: CASSYSGTITEAFF
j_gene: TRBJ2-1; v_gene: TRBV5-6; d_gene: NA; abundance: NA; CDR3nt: TGTGCCAGCAGCCTCGGAGACGGGCAGTTCTTC; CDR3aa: CASSLGDGQFF
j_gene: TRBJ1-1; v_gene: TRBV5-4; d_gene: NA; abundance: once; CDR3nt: TGTGCCAGCAGCTGGGGGAACACTGAAGCTTTCTTT; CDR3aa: CASSWGNTEAFF
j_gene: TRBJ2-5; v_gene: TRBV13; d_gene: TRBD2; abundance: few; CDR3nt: TGTGCCAGCAGCCTAGGACTAGCGGGAGGGATGGAGACCCAGTACTTC; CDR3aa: CASSLGLAGGMETQYF
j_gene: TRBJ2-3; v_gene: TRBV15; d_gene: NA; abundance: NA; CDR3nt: TGTGCCACCAGCAGAGATTCGGTGGGGGGATACACAGATACGCAGTATTTT; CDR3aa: CATSRDSVGGYTDTQYF
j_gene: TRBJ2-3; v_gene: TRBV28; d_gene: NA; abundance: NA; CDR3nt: TGTGCCAGCAGTCGGACGACTTCGCCGCCAGAGGATACGCAGTATTTT; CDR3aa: CASSRTTSPPEDTQYF
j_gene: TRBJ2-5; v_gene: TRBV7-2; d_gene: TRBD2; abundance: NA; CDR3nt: TGTGCCAGCAGCCTAGCGGTAGGCTGGGAGACCCAGTACTTC; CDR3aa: CASSLAVGWETQYF
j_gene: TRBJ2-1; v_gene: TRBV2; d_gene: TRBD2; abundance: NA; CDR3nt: TGTGCCAGCAGCGATACCGGGACTAGAGGCTACAATGAGCAGTTCTTC; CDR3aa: CASSDTGTRGYNEQFF
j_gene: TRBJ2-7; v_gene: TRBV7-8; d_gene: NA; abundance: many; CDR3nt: TGTGCCAGCAGCTTAGCGACAGCCGATACCTACGAGCAGTACTTC; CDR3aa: CASSLATADTYEQYF
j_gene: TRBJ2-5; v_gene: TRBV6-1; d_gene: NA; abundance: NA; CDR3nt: TGTGCCAGCAGTGAAAGTCAGGGATGGAGGGAGACCCAGTACTTC; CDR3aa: CASSESQGWRETQYF
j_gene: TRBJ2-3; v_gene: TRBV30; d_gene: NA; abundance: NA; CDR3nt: TGTGCCTGGAGTGTCTGGAGGACAGATACGCAGTATTTT; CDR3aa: CAWSVWRTDTQYF
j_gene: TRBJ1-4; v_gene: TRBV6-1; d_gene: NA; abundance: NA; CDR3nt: TGTGCCAGCAGTGAAGGCACCACGGGAGTATGGGAAAAACTGTTTTTT; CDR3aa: CASSEGTTGVWEKLFF
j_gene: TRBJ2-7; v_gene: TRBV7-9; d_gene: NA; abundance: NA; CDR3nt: TGTGCCAGCAGCTTAGTTCCGGGGCGGGGCGAGCAGTACTTC; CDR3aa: CASSLVPGRGEQYF
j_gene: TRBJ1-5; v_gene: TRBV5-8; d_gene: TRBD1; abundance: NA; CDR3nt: TGTGCCAGCAGCTTGGGGGACAGAGGCAATCAGCCCCAGCATTTT; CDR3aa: CASSLGDRGNQPQHF